Below are 26 T cell receptor beta chains sequenced from a single sample in a study of tumor-infiltrating lymphocytes in primary liver carcinoma (TCRdb year 2017). Without any cell sorting, total RNA and DNA were co-extracted from about 21-30 mg of bulk tissue using the AllPrep DNA/RNA mini kit. Sequencing used an Illumina HiSeq 2500. Starting from around 520 ng total RNA, TCRbeta-specific cDNA was produced by reverse transcription with a constant-region primer and ProtoScript II reverse transcriptase. The TCRbeta libraries were prepared through three rounds of nested multiplex PCR following a slightly modified ARM-PCR procedure. The first two PCR rounds used multiplex TRBV1-TRBV30 forward primers with a Cbeta reverse primer, each for about 10 cycles. Using fastp at Q25 and MiXCR, TCRdb reprocessed the public reads and kept productive beta chains. Rows with one shared CDR3 protein collapse into an entry with the most common genes and DNA. In all, the sample holds about 84,000 distinct CDR3 sequences, and over 60% of those were seen once. The ten most abundant clones make up 15% to 20% of the sample.

Input material: liver tumor tissue from sampling region 1. The sample's cell subset or site label, decoded: tumor region T1, superior pole. The receptors stem from a man aged 40-55 years with primary liver carcinoma and hepatitis B virus infection.

CDR3 residues: CAITKRQGWTGVLFF. The CDR3 nucleotides read TGTGCCATCACAAAAAGACAGGGCTGGACCGGGGTGCTATTTTTT. The V call is TRBV11-2, the J call TRBJ2-2, with 7 positions matching TRBD1. After removal of 10 bases from V and 17 bases from J, the junction contained 25 bases not matched to a gene. The CDR3 length is 15 residues. In germline, CDR1 is SGHAT, CDR2 FQNNGV.

Of note for this clonotype: The missing conserved phenylalanine or tryptophan at the end of this CDR3 makes a read error likely. The J gene is TRBJ1-1, the V gene TRBV12-3 or TRBV12-4, with 7 bases aligning to TRBD1. The trim removed 6 bases at V and 4 bases at J, leaving 2 bases unmatched. The CDR3 covers 12 residues. The CDR3 loop is CASSQGGTEAFI. The CDR3 nucleotides read TGTGCCAGCAGCCAGGGGGGCACTGAAGCTTTCATT.

The V gene is TRBV29-1, the J gene TRBJ2-7, with D hard to call. From germline, CDR1 is SQVTM and CDR2 ANQGSEA. The CDR3 is 14 amino acids. The CDR3 DNA reads TGCAACGCCTGGTCCTTAGGCAGCTCCTACGAGCAGTACTTC. Translation gives CNAWSLGSSYEQYF.

For this clonotype: A much larger clone is a single base away; this may be a read error. The chain joins TRBV7-9 to TRBJ1-6; 7 bases fit TRBD1. Germline V gives CDR1 SEHNR, CDR2 FQNEAQ (reference sequence). CDR3 length: 14 residues. The CDR3 bases are TGTGCCAGCAGCCGGGACAGTTATAATTCACCCCCCCACTTT. The encoded protein is CASSRDSYNSPPHF.

In this sample, this clonotype turned up many times. The V gene is TRBV9, the J gene TRBJ2-5; D unclear. The germline V gene encodes CDR1 SGDLS and CDR2 YYNGEE. This CDR3 has 13 residues. V dropped 0 bases and J dropped 1 base, with 4 bases sitting between them. The CDR3 is CASSVGVQETQYF. Here the CDR3 DNA reads TGTGCCAGCAGCGTAGGCGTCCAAGAGACCCAGTACTTC.

The J gene is TRBJ2-3, the V gene TRBV6-1; D not certain. With 6 bases removed from V and 2 bases from J, the gap between germline ends came to 15 bases. From germline, CDR1 is MNHNS and CDR2 SASEGT. The CDR3 extends over 15 amino acids. CDR3 sequence reads: CASRDCGRNTDTQYF. The CDR3 DNA sequence: TGTGCCAGCAGAGACTGTGGCCGTAACACAGATACGCAGTATTTT.

The V call is TRBV11-2, the J call TRBJ2-3, with 9 bases matching TRBD2. The germline gives CDR1 SGHAT, CDR2 FQNNGV. This CDR3 has 16 amino acids. CDR3 residues: CVGSPPTSGRTDTQYF. The CDR3 DNA is TGTGTCGGCAGCCCCCCGACTAGCGGCAGAACAGATACGCAGTATTTT.

The chain joins TRBV14 to TRBJ2-7; a weak D match, TRBD2 (5 bases). The V and J ends lost 1 base and 4 bases respectively, with 11 bases between them. The CDR3 extends over 14 amino acids. The germline CDR1 and CDR2 sequences are SGHDN and FVKESK. The CDR3 is CASSQGSGTYEQYF. CDR3 bases: TGTGCCAGCAGCCAAGGATCGGGAACTTACGAGCAGTACTTC.

Details on this clonotype: A junction end diverges from the germline sequence, so it may reflect a read error. The J gene is TRBJ2-1, the V gene TRBV12-5, with 13 bases matching TRBD2. This CDR3 comprises 16 residues. The V gene's germline CDR1 is LGHNT and CDR2 FRNRAP. The CDR3: CTSGLETSGRRGEQFF. CDR3 coding DNA: TGTACTAGTGGCTTGGAGACTAGCGGGAGGAGGGGTGAGCAGTTCTTC.

On this clonotype itself: A junction end diverges from the germline sequence, so it may reflect a read error. This chain links TRBV6-5 with TRBJ2-7; D may be TRBD1 (5 bases). The length of the CDR3 is 13 residues. Germline assignment: CDR1 MNHEY and CDR2 SVGAGI. This chain's CDR3 is CASRKTDSYEEYF. Here the CDR3 DNA reads TGTGCCAGTAGAAAGACAGACTCCTACGAGGAGTACTTC.

As for this clonotype: One end of the junction does not line up with germline, which may come from a read error. The gene calls are TRBV4-1 and TRBJ1-2; D may be TRBD1 (5 bases). CDR3 length: 14 amino acids. Germline assignment: CDR1 MGHRA and CDR2 YSYEKL. CDR3 nucleotides: TGCGCTAGCAGCCAAGGGGAAGGGACGGGTAGCTACACCTTC. It translates to CASSQGEGTGSYTF.

About this clonotype: The junction departs from the called germline gene at one end, perhaps through a read error. This chain connects TRBV29-1 to TRBJ1-1; TRBD1 might be the D (5 bases). CDR3 length: 15 amino acids. CDR1 and CDR2 (germline): SQVTM, ANQGSEA. The CDR3 nucleotides read TGCAGCGTTGAAAAGAGGCAGGGTGCTGGCACTGAATCTTTCTTT. Translated, it gives CSVEKRQGAGTESFF.

This clonotype was observed a handful of times. The CDR3 DNA follows: TGCAGTGCTGATAGGGATCCCGCCTCCGAGCAGTTCTTC. Translating gives CSADRDPASEQFF. The gene calls are TRBV20-1 and TRBJ2-1; D remains unclear. V shed 5 bases and J shed 10 bases, with 18 bases lying between them. This CDR3 has 13 amino acids. The germline V gene has CDR1 DFQATT and CDR2 SNEGSKA (reference sequence).

About this clonotype: A much larger clone sits a single nucleotide away, making a read error possible. The CDR3 protein is CAISDRPGQGTEQPQHF. The CDR3 DNA sequence: TGTGCCATCAGTGATCGCCCTGGACAGGGTACCGAACAGCCCCAGCATTTT. The V and J genes are TRBV28 and TRBJ1-5, with 8 nucleotides matching TRBD1. Looked up from germline, CDR1 is MDHEN and CDR2 is SYDVKM. The CDR3 covers 17 residues.

As to this clonotype: A read error may explain this, as a much larger clone is one base away. CDR3 loop: CACSLNLALETQYF. In nucleotides, the CDR3 is TGCGCCTGCAGCTTGAATCTGGCCTTAGAGACCCAGTACTTC. The chain couples TRBV5-1 to TRBJ2-5, with no clear D. The CDR3 consists of 14 residues. Germline-derived CDR1 and CDR2 are SGHRS and YFSETQ.

This clonotype was detected many times. V and J are TRBV5-1 and TRBJ1-1, with 7 bases lining up with TRBD1. Germline V lookup: CDR1 SGHRS, CDR2 YFSETQ. Trimming at V came to 2 bases and at J to 3 bases, leaving 13 bases not matched to a gene. The CDR3 has 17 amino acids. The CDR3 reads CASSLLAGGVMDTEAFF. The CDR3 nucleotides are TGCGCCAGCAGCTTACTTGCAGGGGGAGTTATGGACACTGAAGCTTTCTTT.

Regarding this clonotype: A read error may produce the germline difference seen at one junction end. This chain joins TRBV12-5 and TRBJ2-3, with a tentative D call TRBD1 (5 bases). The CDR3 covers 11 residues. Germline lookup yields CDR1 LGHNT and CDR2 FRNRAP. The CDR3 protein is CASGWGNTQYF. The CDR3 DNA follows: TGTGCAAGTGGTTGGGGCAATACACAGTATTTT.

This clonotype was detected many times. The chain employs TRBV10-2 and TRBJ1-6; no firm D call. Germline CDR1 is WSHSY and CDR2 is SAAADI. The CDR3 spans 14 residues. V was cut by 7 bases and J by 2 bases, with 9 bases left in between. CDR3 sequence (DNA): TGCGCCAGCATGCCGCGTGCCTATAATTCACCCCTCCACTTT. The encoded protein is CASMPRAYNSPLHF.

Comment on this clonotype: The conserved phenylalanine or tryptophan is not found at the CDR3 terminus, so this likely reflects a read error. V gene TRBV28 combines with J gene TRBJ1-1, with 8 bases that match TRBD1. This CDR3 has 14 amino acids. V lost 4 bases and J lost 1; bases outside the gene matches: 2. The germline CDR1 and CDR2 sequences are MDHEN and SYDVKM. Here the CDR3 reads CASSSGQGNTEAFI. The CDR3 DNA sequence: TGTGCCAGCAGTTCAGGACAGGGGAACACTGAAGCTTTCATT.

This clonotype was counted between two and nine times. The CDR3 ends on some other residue instead of the conserved phenylalanine or tryptophan, so this is likely a read error. The J gene is TRBJ1-6, the V gene TRBV11-2; D gene uncertain. Germline V lookup: CDR1 SGHAT, CDR2 FQNNGV. This CDR3 has 11 residues. The CDR3 sequence is CASGLGSPLHI. CDR3 DNA: TGTGCCAGCGGCTTGGGATCACCCCTCCACATT.

Of note for this clonotype: At one end the junction does not follow the germline gene, possibly because of a read error. The genes are TRBV2 and TRBJ2-1; D is unclear. Germline CDR1 and CDR2: SNHLY and FYNNEI. The CDR3 totals 10 residues. In DNA form, the CDR3 reads TGTGCCAGCAGCGTTAATGAGCATTTCTTC. It yields the protein CASSVNEHFF.

For this clonotype: Here the CDR3 omits its conserved ending phenylalanine or tryptophan, so a read error is the likely source. The rearrangement joins TRBV6-2 or TRBV6-3 to TRBJ2-7; 10 bases are a match to TRBD1. This CDR3 contains 14 residues. CDR1 and CDR2 (germline): MNHEY, SVGEGT. The CDR3 sequence: CASSGDRGLYDQYS. Here the CDR3 DNA reads TGTGCCAGCAGTGGGGACAGGGGACTCTACGATCAGTACTCC.

Note on this clonotype: The junction departs from germline at one end; a sequencing error may be responsible. The rearrangement joins TRBV4-2 to TRBJ2-1; D possibly corresponds to TRBD2 (5 bases). Germline V gene data show CDR1 as LGHNA and CDR2 as YNFKEQ. CDR3 length equals 14 residues. CDR3 nucleotide sequence: TGTGCCAACAGCCAAGGACCAGAGGGAAGTGTGCAGTTCTTC. This gives the protein CANSQGPEGSVQFF.

As concerns this clonotype: Since a much larger clone is just one base distant, this may be a read error. The V call is TRBV12-2, the J call TRBJ1-5; whether TRBD1, the table's D call, matches the DNA was not checked. The J call may not be correct, given that the DNA end is closer to TRBJ2-3. TRBV12-2 is marked as a pseudogene. The CDR3 has 16 residues. The CDR3 nucleotides are TGTGCAAGTCGCTTAGCCCCGGGACAAATATCACAGCCCCAGTATTTT. Its protein is CASRLAPGQISQPQYF.

About this clonotype: A clone one base away is much larger, so this may be a read error. This sequence joins TRBV12-3 or TRBV12-4 and TRBJ2-5, with D unresolved. Trimming shortened V by 8 bases and J by 5 bases, and 21 bases separated the two germline ends. The CDR3 is 15 residues long. The CDR3: CASCRTVLLGETQYF. The CDR3 region has the DNA TGTGCCAGCTGTAGAACCGTCCTCCTGGGGGAGACCCAGTACTTC.

With regard to this clonotype: The junction differs from germline at one of its ends, possibly a read error. The chain links TRBV11-2 to TRBJ2-2; 8 nucleotides line up with TRBD2. CDR1 SGHAT and CDR2 FQNNGV come from the germline V gene. The CDR3 consists of 16 residues. The CDR3 is CASSLVAVAGTAELVF. In DNA form, the CDR3 reads TGTGCCAGCAGCTTAGTGGCGGTAGCGGGAACCGCGGAGCTGGTTTTT. Full variable domain (missing parts from reference TRBV11-2 and TRBJ2-2): EAGVAQSPRYKIIEKRQSVAFWCNPISGHATLYWYQQILGQGPKLLIQFQNNGVVDDSQLPKDRFSAERLKGVDSTLKIQPAKLEDSAVYLCASSLVAVAGTAELVFGEGSRLTVL.